The 18 T cell receptor beta chains below come from one sample, sequenced in a study of T cell repertoires in cytomegalovirus infection. TCRdb recomputed calls from the reads with MiXCR, one row per CDR3 protein. The sample contains some 320,000 distinct CDR3 sequences, more than 8% of which appear only once. The source material was PBMCs. All receptors come from a human donor in good health (CMV status not recorded). Some clones in this sample may be carry-over from other donors' samples.

This clonotype was counted at least ten times. The chain has TRBV11-1 and TRBJ2-5; D could derive from TRBD1 or TRBD2 (5 bases each). With 8 bases removed from V and 3 bases from J, the gap between germline ends came to 13 bases. The germline gives CDR1 SGHAT, CDR2 FQDESV (reference sequence). The CDR3 runs 13 residues. DNA for the CDR3: TGTGCCAGCCGCGAGGGGAATGAAGAGACCCAGTACTTC. Translation: CASREGNEETQYF.

This clonotype was seen only a few times. The chain joins TRBV6-6 to TRBJ1-2; D perhaps matches TRBD1 (6 bases). Trimming left V 10 bases short and J 5 bases short, with 11 bases between. Germline V gene lookup returns CDR1 MNHNY and CDR2 SVGAGI (reference sequence). CDR3 length: 11 amino acids. This CDR3 is CANSQGYGYTF. For the CDR3, the DNA is TGTGCCAACAGCCAGGGGTATGGCTACACCTTC.

This clonotype was detected many times. This CDR3 reads CASTSLPYEQYF. As DNA, the CDR3 is TGTGCCAGCACTTCTCTACCCTACGAGCAGTACTTC. This rearrangement joins TRBV6-2 or TRBV6-3 to TRBJ2-7, with D unclear. Germline V gives CDR1 MNHEY, CDR2 SVGEGT. The V gene lost 7 bases and the J gene lost 2 bases, with 9 bases spanning the gap. The CDR3 is 12 amino acids.

The rearrangement joins TRBV5-5 to TRBJ1-2; 8 bases line up with TRBD1. The germline CDR1 and CDR2 sequences are SGHKS and YYEKEE (reference sequence). CDR3 length: 14 amino acids. Trimming at V came to 2 bases and at J to 8 bases, leaving 8 bases not matched to a gene. The DNA for the CDR3 is TGTGCCAGCAGCTTAGACAGGGGTGTACAAGGCTACACCTTC. The encoded protein is CASSLDRGVQGYTF.

This clonotype showed up just a few times. This chain links TRBV5-4 with TRBJ2-7, with 9 bases identical to TRBD1. Per the germline V gene, CDR1 is SGHNT and CDR2 is YYREEE (reference sequence). This CDR3 is 17 amino acids long. The junction had 12 bases not matched to a gene; V was cut back by 5 bases and J by 0 bases. CDR3 nucleotides: TGTGCCAGCAGGGCTGACTACCGGGACAGGGACTCCTACGAGCAGTACTTC. As protein: CASRADYRDRDSYEQYF.

This sequence joins TRBV12-3 or TRBV12-4 and TRBJ1-5; D unresolved. This CDR3 is 14 amino acids long. V shed 0 bases and J shed 6 bases, with 9 bases lying between them. The DNA of the CDR3 is TGTGCCAGCAGTTTAGCACCGGGAAGTCAGCCCCAGCATTTT. This codes for CASSLAPGSQPQHF.

This clonotype was observed at least ten times. This chain links TRBV7-9 with TRBJ1-2, with a tentative D call TRBD1 (5 bases). From germline, CDR1 is SEHNR and CDR2 FQNEAQ (reference sequence). V dropped 6 bases and J dropped 6 bases, with 26 bases sitting between them. The CDR3 contains 17 residues. The CDR3 region has the DNA TGTGCCAGCAGGCATTCTTCCCCGACTTTGAAAGGGGATGGCTACACCTTC. Translated, it gives CASRHSSPTLKGDGYTF.

In this sample, this clonotype turned up many times. The chain uses TRBV7-2 and TRBJ2-1; 14 bases align to TRBD2. In germline, CDR1 is SGHTA, CDR2 FQGNSA. The trim removed 2 bases at V and 10 bases at J, leaving 13 bases unmatched. The CDR3 is 18 residues long. The chain's CDR3 is CASSLRERLAGGPGEQFF. The CDR3 nucleotides are TGTGCCAGCAGCTTAAGGGAAAGACTAGCGGGAGGGCCCGGAGAGCAGTTCTTC.

The V and J genes are TRBV7-8 and TRBJ1-6; D unclear. The germline V gene has CDR1 SGHVS and CDR2 FQNEAQ. The CDR3 extends over 13 amino acids. The ends were cut back, 1 base at V and 8 bases at J, with 6 bases in the middle. CDR3 region: CASSLVGDSPLHF. The CDR3 bases are TGTGCCAGCAGCTTAGTAGGCGATTCACCCCTCCACTTT.

There are many counts of this clonotype. J is TRBJ2-3 and V is TRBV7-2; D may be TRBD1 (6 bases). Germline V gene sequence: CDR1 SGHTA, CDR2 FQGNSA. V was pared by 8 bases and J by 2 bases, with 17 bases between. The CDR3 has 15 amino acids. CDR3 DNA sequence: TGTGCCAGCTCCCAGGGGCGCCCCCTCACAGATACGCAGTATTTT. Protein product: CASSQGRPLTDTQYF.

The V and J genes are TRBV2 and TRBJ2-3; 10 positions agree with TRBD2. V was pared by 0 bases and J by 0 bases, with 6 bases of the junction left unmatched. Germline CDR1 and CDR2: SNHLY and FYNNEI. The CDR3 runs 18 residues. The CDR3 nucleotides read TGTGCCAGCAGTGAAGCGGCTAGCGGGAGATTAAGCACAGATACGCAGTATTTT. The encoded protein is CASSEAASGRLSTDTQYF.

This clonotype was recorded a few times. CDR3 DNA: TGCGCCAGCAGCCAAGATCCACGGACGCTGAACGAGCAGTACTTC. This gives the protein CASSQDPRTLNEQYF. The chain is built from TRBV4-1 and TRBJ2-7, with D hard to call. Trimming pared 0 bases from V and 5 bases from J, leaving 14 bases between. The germline V gene has CDR1 MGHRA and CDR2 YSYEKL. There are 15 residues in the CDR3.

J is TRBJ2-7 and V is TRBV7-3; D is perhaps TRBD1 or TRBD2 (5 bases each). The CDR3 totals 12 residues. Trimming removed 7 bases at V and 6 bases at J, with 13 bases between. Germline CDR1 and CDR2: SGHTA and FQGTGA. CDR3 region: CASTRGEVEQYF. CDR3 in DNA: TGTGCCAGCACCCGGGGCGAGGTCGAGCAGTACTTC.

There are many counts of this clonotype. The rearrangement links TRBV6-5 to TRBJ2-7; 8 nucleotides line up with TRBD2. The CDR3 is 15 amino acids. With 0 bases clipped from V and 4 bases from J, the junction kept 5 bases outside the gene matches. CDR1 and CDR2 from the germline V gene are MNHEY and SVGAGI. CDR3 in amino acids: CASSYSGLASYEQYF. In DNA, the CDR3 is TGTGCCAGCAGTTACTCCGGACTAGCTTCTTACGAGCAGTACTTC.

Comments on this clonotype: This clone may be a read error of a much larger clone one base away. The chain links TRBV6-2 or TRBV6-3 to TRBJ1-1, with D possibly matching TRBD1 (5 bases). Germline lookup yields CDR1 MNHEY and CDR2 SVGEGT. CDR3 length: 15 residues. In nucleotides, the CDR3 is TGTGCCAGCAGTTCCTCGGGGCGGGGGTTGACTGAAGATTTCTTT. The encoded protein is CASSSSGRGLTEDFF.

This clonotype came up a few times. The genes are TRBV6-1 and TRBJ1-2; D not resolved. Germline-derived CDR1 and CDR2 are MNHNS and SASEGT. This CDR3 has 11 residues. V shed 7 bases and J shed 4 bases, with 7 bases lying between them. This CDR3 is CASTPGYGYTF. The CDR3 DNA reads TGTGCCAGCACCCCCGGCTATGGCTACACCTTC.

This clonotype was picked up a small number of times. The CDR3 is CASSPLGVAGGYEQYF. CDR3 sequence (DNA): TGTGCCAGCAGCCCGCTTGGGGTAGCGGGAGGCTACGAGCAGTACTTC. The chain combines TRBV7-9 with TRBJ2-7, with 10 bases aligning to TRBD2. The CDR3 length is 16 residues. Germline CDR1 SEHNR, CDR2 FQNEAQ (reference sequence). Trimming removed 5 bases from V and 3 bases from J; junction bases left unmatched: 10.

Many counts were recorded for this clonotype. This rearrangement joins TRBV12-3 or TRBV12-4 to TRBJ2-4; no firm D call. The CDR3 covers 15 residues. V lost 5 bases to trimming and J lost 0 bases, with 11 bases between them. The CDR3 nucleotides read TGTGCCAGCAGTGCCCCGGTTATAGCCAAAAACATTCAGTACTTC. This codes for CASSAPVIAKNIQYF.